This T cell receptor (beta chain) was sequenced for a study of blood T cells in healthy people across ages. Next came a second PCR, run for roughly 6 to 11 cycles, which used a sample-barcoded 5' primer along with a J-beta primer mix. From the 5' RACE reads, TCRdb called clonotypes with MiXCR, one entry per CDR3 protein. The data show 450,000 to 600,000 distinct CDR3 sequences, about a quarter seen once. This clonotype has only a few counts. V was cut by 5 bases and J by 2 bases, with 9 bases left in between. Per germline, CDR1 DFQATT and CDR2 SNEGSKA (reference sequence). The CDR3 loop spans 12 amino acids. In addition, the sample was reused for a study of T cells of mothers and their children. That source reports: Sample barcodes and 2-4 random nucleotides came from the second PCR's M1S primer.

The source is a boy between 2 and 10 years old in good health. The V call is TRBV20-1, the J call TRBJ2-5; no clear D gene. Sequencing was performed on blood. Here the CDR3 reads CSAGWGQETQYF. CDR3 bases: TGCAGTGCTGGGTGGGGTCAAGAGACCCAGTACTTC.